The 28 T cell receptor beta chains below were found in one sample sequenced in a study of shared clonotypes between healthy human individuals. Sequencing was performed with immunoSEQ multiplex PCR; in TCRdb, only in-frame clones are kept and a portion is missing. The sample shows some 2,000,000 clones, approximately 95% of them seen only once. Sequencing was performed on naive CD4+ T cells sorted from blood. Sample subset: CD45RA+ positively selected. These receptors were collected from a man aged 18-30 years in good health.

The chain joins TRBV7-9 to TRBJ2-7, with 7 bases lining up with TRBD2. Germline CDR1 reads SEHNR; CDR2 reads FQNEAQ (reference sequence). V shed 2 bases, J shed 3 bases, and the junction held 1 base outside the gene matches. The CDR3 is 13 residues long. DNA for the CDR3: TGTGCCAGCAGCTTACCTAGCGGCTACGAGCAGTACTTC. Amino acid sequence: CASSLPSGYEQYF.

This clone was recorded once. The chain combines TRBV2 with TRBJ2-6; D not certain. The V end was cut by 8 bases, the J end by 4 bases, with 12 bases between. Germline CDR1 reads SNHLY; CDR2 reads FYNNEI. This CDR3 region has 14 residues. For the CDR3, the DNA is TGTGCCAGCGCGTCCTTTGCCGGGGCCAACGTCCTGACTTTC. It is translated as CASASFAGANVLTF.

On this clone itself: The same CDR3 also results from other DNA sequences found in this sample. For the CDR3, the DNA is TGTGCCAGCTCACCGGGCCTCTACGAGCAGTACTTC. Its translation: CASSPGLYEQYF. The chain has TRBV18 and TRBJ2-7; D unresolved. The germline V and J ends were trimmed by 3 bases and 3 bases, with 6 bases remaining between them. Germline assignment: CDR1 KGHSH and CDR2 LQKENI. CDR3 size: 12 residues.

The chain has TRBV27 and TRBJ1-2; D call uncertain. Trimming took 2 bases from V and 4 from J, leaving 11 bases between them. Germline values: CDR1 MNHEY, CDR2 SMNVEV (reference sequence). This CDR3 has 14 amino acids. CDR3 in DNA: TGTGCCAGCAGTTTAGCCTCCACCTCCTATGGCTACACCTTC. This gives the protein CASSLASTSYGYTF.

About this clone itself: Other DNA variants within this sample encode the same CDR3. The J gene is TRBJ2-3, the V gene TRBV14; D is unclear. Germline CDR1 SGHDN, CDR2 FVKESK. The CDR3 extends over 13 amino acids. With 4 bases removed from V and 0 bases from J, the gap between germline ends came to 5 bases. The CDR3 nucleotides read TGTGCCAGCAGCCGCAGGAGCACAGATACGCAGTATTTT. Protein sequence: CASSRRSTDTQYF. Supplemented by reference TRBV14 and TRBJ2-3, the full variable domain reads EAGVTQFPSHSVIEKGQTVTLRCDPISGHDNLYWYRRVMGKEIKFLLHFVKESKQDESGMPNNRFLAERTGGTYSTLKVQPAELEDSGVYFCASSRRSTDTQYFGPGTRLTVL.

CDR3 region: CASSLAVSLRTDTQYF. The CDR3, as DNA: TGTGCCAGCAGCTTAGCGGTCTCCCTGCGCACAGATACGCAGTATTTT. The rearrangement uses TRBV7-2 and TRBJ2-3; D is unclear. The CDR3 has 16 amino acids. V gave up 0 bases and J gave up 1 base, with 11 bases separating them. The germline gives CDR1 SGHTA, CDR2 FQGNSA.

The chain joins TRBV28 to TRBJ1-2, with TRBD1 identical over 10 bases. The CDR3 runs to 15 residues. From germline, CDR1 is MDHEN and CDR2 SYDVKM. The ends lost 7 bases at V and 4 bases at J; junction bases unmatched: 9. CDR3 sequence reads: CASISGQGVGYGYTF. CDR3 bases: TGTGCCAGCATAAGCGGACAGGGGGTCGGCTATGGCTACACCTTC.

The V call is TRBV19, the J call TRBJ1-1, with a weak D call TRBD1 (5 bases). The CDR3 runs to 14 residues. V gave up 8 bases and J gave up 4 bases, with 17 bases separating them. Per germline, CDR1 LNHDA and CDR2 SQIVND (reference sequence). In DNA, the CDR3 is TGTGCCAGTGCGACAGTCCGTTCGTTCACTGAAGCTTTCTTT. It is translated as CASATVRSFTEAFF.

The chain is built from TRBV11-3 and TRBJ2-5; TRBD1 matches at 7 bases. The V gene's germline CDR1 is SGHNT and CDR2 YENEEA. The CDR3 has 14 residues. The V and J ends lost 1 base and 7 bases, in that order; junction bases with no gene match: 6. DNA of the CDR3: TGTGCCAGCAGCTTAGCACAGGGGCCAGGGACCCAGTACTTC. This sequence encodes CASSLAQGPGTQYF.

A single count supports this clone. The sample carries other DNA sequences with the same CDR3. The chain joins TRBV6-1 to TRBJ1-5; 8 nucleotides agree with TRBD1. With V trimmed by 8 bases and J by 3 bases, 6 bases remained unmatched. In germline, CDR1 is MNHNS, CDR2 SASEGT. The CDR3 is 14 amino acids. The CDR3 region has the DNA TGTGCCAGCTCCCCGGACAGGGTCAATCAGCCCCAGCATTTT. Protein product: CASSPDRVNQPQHF.

This sequence joins TRBV11-2 and TRBJ2-7, with D perhaps matching TRBD1 (5 bases). The CDR3 length is 14 residues. Germline V gene sequence: CDR1 SGHAT, CDR2 FQNNGV. V gave up 0 bases and J gave up 5 bases, with 11 bases separating them. CDR3 region: CASSLEGQGNEQYF. CDR3 DNA: TGTGCCAGCAGCTTAGAGGGCCAGGGAAACGAGCAGTACTTC.

The chain joins TRBV28 to TRBJ2-7, with TRBD2 matching over 7 bases. Losses at the gene ends were 4 bases for V and 5 bases for J; bases not matched to a gene: 11. The CDR3 spans 15 residues. The germline CDR1 and CDR2 sequences are MDHEN and SYDVKM. The CDR3 DNA reads TGTGCCAGCAGTTCCGGAGGGGCGGGAGATGACGAGCAGTACTTC. It specifies CASSSGGAGDDEQYF.

The gene calls are TRBV5-1 and TRBJ2-3; D gene ambiguous. The CDR3 consists of 12 residues. Germline V gene data show CDR1 as SGHRS and CDR2 as YFSETQ. Between the trimmed V and J ends, which lost 4 bases and 6 bases, there was a span of 9 bases. CDR3 protein: CASSGPMDTQYF. The CDR3 DNA reads as TGCGCCAGCAGCGGTCCAATGGATACGCAGTATTTT.

Points on this clone: The same CDR3 also results from other DNA sequences found in this sample. This CDR3 reads CASSYRAGPYEQYF. The CDR3 DNA reads as TGTGCCAGCAGTTATCGGGCAGGGCCCTACGAGCAGTACTTC. This rearrangement joins TRBV6-5 to TRBJ2-7; weak D call: TRBD1 (5 bases). The CDR3 loop spans 14 amino acids. Per germline, CDR1 MNHEY and CDR2 SVGAGI. The ends were cut back, 3 bases at V and 2 bases at J, with 11 bases in the middle.

This sequence joins TRBV7-9 and TRBJ1-6; TRBD1 aligns across 7 bases. CDR1 and CDR2 from the germline V gene are SEHNR and FQNEAQ (reference sequence). Trimming cost V 5 bases and J 6 bases; bases outside gene matches: 13. The CDR3 loop spans 17 amino acids. The CDR3: CASSKTTGRLVNSPLHF. In DNA, the CDR3 is TGTGCCAGCAGCAAAACGACAGGGAGGTTGGTTAATTCACCCCTCCACTTT. Combining the CDR3 with reference TRBV7-9 and TRBJ1-6 gives the whole variable domain DTGVSQNPRHKITKRGQNVTFRCDPISEHNRLYWYRQTLGQGPEFLTYFQNEAQLEKSRLLSDRFSAERPKGSFSTLEIQRTEQGDSAMYLCASSKTTGRLVNSPLHFGNGTRLTVT.

The gene calls are TRBV7-2 and TRBJ2-3; D perhaps matches TRBD2 (6 bases). This CDR3 contains 14 residues. CDR1 is SGHTA and CDR2 is FQGNSA in the germline V gene. V lost 4 bases and J 5 bases, leaving 13 bases between the germline ends. In DNA form, the CDR3 reads TGTGCCAGCAGCTCGACTAGTGCCGTAGATACGCAGTATTTT. It specifies CASSSTSAVDTQYF.

The table lists this clone with a count of one. V is TRBV11-2 and J is TRBJ2-1; D might be TRBD2 (6 bases). V dropped 5 bases and J dropped 8 bases, with 25 bases sitting between them. The CDR3 is made up of 17 amino acids. Per germline, CDR1 SGHAT and CDR2 FQNNGV. The DNA of the CDR3 is TGTGCCAGCAGCCAACTAGGGAGGAACGGGAGAGGAGATGAGCAGTTCTTC. It encodes CASSQLGRNGRGDEQFF.

CDR3 nucleotides: TGTGCCAGCAGCATCGGGACGTCCGGGGAGCTGTTTTTT. Translating gives CASSIGTSGELFF. The V and J genes are TRBV21-1 and TRBJ2-2. TRBV21-1 is labeled a pseudogene. The CDR3 contains 13 residues.

The CDR3 DNA reads as TGTGCCAGTAGCCTCCTCGTCTCCTACGAGCAGTACTTC. Amino acids: CASSLLVSYEQYF. This chain uses TRBV7-9 with TRBJ2-7, with D unresolved. Between the trimmed V and J ends, which lost 9 bases and 0 bases, there was a span of 12 bases. Germline CDR1 is SEHNR and CDR2 is FQNEAQ (reference sequence). There are 13 residues in the CDR3.

The V gene is TRBV5-5, the J gene TRBJ2-1; 9 bases line up with TRBD1. J was trimmed by 5 bases and V by 3 bases; bases with no gene match: 9. Germline values: CDR1 SGHKS, CDR2 YYEKEE (reference sequence). This CDR3 has 16 residues. DNA of the CDR3: TGTGCCAGCAGCTCCAGGTCAGGACAGGGGAACAATGAGCAGTTCTTC. Translating it yields CASSSRSGQGNNEQFF.

The rearrangement uses TRBV28 and TRBJ2-1; the match to TRBD2 covers 7 bases. There are 16 residues in the CDR3. With 5 bases clipped from V and 8 bases from J, the junction kept 15 bases outside the gene matches. Germline values: CDR1 MDHEN, CDR2 SYDVKM. For the CDR3, the DNA is TGTGCCAGCAGTCCCGGAGGACTAGATACCAACGATGAGCAGTTCTTC. Amino acid sequence: CASSPGGLDTNDEQFF. Complete variable domain (other parts from reference TRBV28 and TRBJ2-1): DVKVTQSSRYLVKRTGEKVFLECVQDMDHENMFWYRQDPGLGLRLIYFSYDVKMKEKGDIPEGYSVSREKKERFSLILESASTNQTSMYLCASSPGGLDTNDEQFFGPGTRLTVL.

The chain links TRBV29-1 to TRBJ2-4; 8 bases fit TRBD1. Trimming took 2 bases from V and 16 from J; bases not matched to a gene: 13. Per the germline V gene, CDR1 is SQVTM and CDR2 is ANQGSEA. The CDR3 is 13 amino acids. CDR3 nucleotide sequence: TGCAGCGTTGAAAAATCCCGACAGGGGATGAAATACTTC. Encoded protein: CSVEKSRQGMKYF.

This chain connects TRBV10-3 to TRBJ2-3; TRBD1 aligns across 7 bases. CDR1 and CDR2 (germline): ENHRY, SYGVKD. The CDR3 is 19 residues long. V lost 2 bases to trimming and J lost 2 bases; unmatched junction nucleotides: 16. CDR3 region: CAISEKYPGGQGPTDTQYF. The CDR3 DNA is TGTGCCATCAGTGAGAAGTATCCAGGGGGTCAGGGGCCCACAGATACGCAGTATTTT.

On this clone itself: Other DNA sequences in the sample encode the same CDR3. The chain has TRBV5-1 and TRBJ1-1; D uncertain. Germline CDR1 reads SGHRS; CDR2 reads YFSETQ. This CDR3 has 13 residues. Trimming removed 1 base at V and 1 base at J, with 5 bases between. This CDR3 is CASSLQENTEAFF. As DNA, the CDR3 is TGCGCCAGCAGCTTGCAGGAGAACACTGAAGCTTTCTTT. Supplemented by reference TRBV5-1 and TRBJ1-1, the full variable domain reads KAGVTQTPRYLIKTRGQQVTLSCSPISGHRSVSWYQQTPGQGLQFLFEYFSETQRNKGNFPGRFSGRQFSNSRSEMNVSTLELGDSALYLCASSLQENTEAFFGQGTRLTVV.

The gene calls are TRBV7-2 and TRBJ1-1; possible D gene TRBD1, 5 bases. The V and J ends lost 1 base and 1 base respectively, with 16 bases between them. From germline, CDR1 is SGHTA and CDR2 FQGNSA. The CDR3 is 17 amino acids. This CDR3 reads CASSLGGLRGWNTEAFF. The CDR3 region has the DNA TGTGCCAGCAGCTTAGGAGGCCTGCGGGGGTGGAACACTGAAGCTTTCTTT.

The chain couples TRBV7-2 to TRBJ2-7; D remains unclear. Trimming stripped 4 bases from V and 0 bases from J, with 7 bases between. Germline values: CDR1 SGHTA, CDR2 FQGNSA. The CDR3 is made up of 13 amino acids. The CDR3 region has the DNA TGTGCCAGCAGCTACTCAATCTCCTACGAGCAGTACTTC. It translates to CASSYSISYEQYF.

This clone was detected a few times. The chain employs TRBV2 and TRBJ2-7; D not certain. Germline V gives CDR1 SNHLY, CDR2 FYNNEI. This CDR3 is 12 amino acids long. Trimming removed 4 bases at V and 3 bases at J, with 7 bases between. The CDR3 nucleotides read TGTGCCAGCAGTGTCCGCCTCTACGAGCAGTACTTC. It codes for CASSVRLYEQYF.

The rearrangement links TRBV14 to TRBJ2-3; D may be TRBD1 (6 bases). Trimming cost V 1 base and J 4 bases, with 18 bases left between them. The V gene's germline CDR1 is SGHDN and CDR2 FVKESK. CDR3 length equals 17 residues. CDR3 sequence: CASSQGFLLGAADTQYF. The CDR3 DNA sequence: TGTGCCAGCAGCCAAGGGTTCTTACTGGGGGCGGCAGATACGCAGTATTTT.